This TCR beta chain appears in the sequencing data of a study of healthy donors' naive CD4 and CD8 T cells. A linear amplification protocol produced the TCR libraries from around 510 ng of total RNA. Authors' data handling: Tens of thousands of TCR alpha transcripts were sequenced from 4 to 6 healthy donors. TCRdb fed the reads into MiXCR, producing one record per CDR3 protein. These V and J calls rely on TCRdb rather than the paper's analysis. This table has 200,000 or so distinct CDR3 sequences, about 76% appearing once. Per germline, CDR1 SGHNT and CDR2 YYREEE (reference sequence). V gave up 4 bases and J gave up 0 bases, with 11 bases separating them. The CDR3 has 15 amino acids.

The receptor comes from a pool of human donors in good health; the sample pools cells from several healthy donors. The sequencing input was naive CD4+ and CD8+ T cells sorted from blood, pooled from several donors. The chain employs TRBV5-4 and TRBJ2-1; no reliable D call. CDR3 sequence (DNA): TGTGCCAGCAGCCCCCGTCCGAGCTCCTACAATGAGCAGTTCTTC. Translating gives CASSPRPSSYNEQFF. The variable domain in full, with the rest retrieved from reference TRBV5-4 and TRBJ2-1, is ETGVTQSPTHLIKTRGQQVTLRCSSQSGHNTVSWYQQALGQGPQFIFQYYREEENGRGNFPPRFSGLQFPNYSSELNVNALELDDSALYLCASSPRPSSYNEQFFGPGTRLTVL.